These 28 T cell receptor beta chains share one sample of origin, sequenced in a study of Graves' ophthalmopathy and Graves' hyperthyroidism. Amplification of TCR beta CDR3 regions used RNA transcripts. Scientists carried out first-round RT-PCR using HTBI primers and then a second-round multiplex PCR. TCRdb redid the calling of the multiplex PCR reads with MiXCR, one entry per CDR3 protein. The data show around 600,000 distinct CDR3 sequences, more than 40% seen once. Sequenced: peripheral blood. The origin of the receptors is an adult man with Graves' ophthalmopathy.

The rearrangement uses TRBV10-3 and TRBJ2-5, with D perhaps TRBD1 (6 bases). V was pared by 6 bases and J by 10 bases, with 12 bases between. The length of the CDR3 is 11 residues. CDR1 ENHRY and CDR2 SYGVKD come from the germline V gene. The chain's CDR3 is CAIRTNRVQYF. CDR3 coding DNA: TGTGCCATCAGAACAAACAGGGTCCAGTACTTC.

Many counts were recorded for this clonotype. The CDR3 is CASSASGANVLTF. CDR3 in DNA: TGTGCCAGCAGCGCCTCTGGGGCCAACGTCCTGACTTTC. This sequence joins TRBV7-3 and TRBJ2-6; no definite D call. This CDR3 contains 13 residues. Germline-derived CDR1 and CDR2 are SGHTA and FQGTGA. Trimming stripped 5 bases from V and 0 bases from J, with 2 bases between.

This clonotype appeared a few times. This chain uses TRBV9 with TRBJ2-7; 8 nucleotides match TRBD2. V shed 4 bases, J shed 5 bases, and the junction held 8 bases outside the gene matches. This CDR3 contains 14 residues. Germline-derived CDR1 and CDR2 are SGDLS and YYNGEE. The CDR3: CASSHRSGVDEQYF. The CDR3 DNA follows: TGTGCCAGCAGCCACCGTAGCGGGGTGGACGAGCAGTACTTC.

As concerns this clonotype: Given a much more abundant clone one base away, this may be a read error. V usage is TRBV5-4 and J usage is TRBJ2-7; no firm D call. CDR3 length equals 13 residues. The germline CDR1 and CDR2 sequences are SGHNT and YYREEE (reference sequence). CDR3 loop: CAGSSPDFYEQYF. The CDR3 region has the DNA TGTGCCGGCAGCTCCCCCGACTTCTACGAGCAGTACTTC. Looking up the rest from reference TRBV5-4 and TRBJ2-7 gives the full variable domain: ETGVTQSPTHLIKTRGQQVTLRCSSQSGHNTVSWYQQALGQGPQFIFQYYREEENGRGNFPPRFSGLQFPNYSSELNVNALELDDSALYLCAGSSPDFYEQYFGPGTRLTVT.

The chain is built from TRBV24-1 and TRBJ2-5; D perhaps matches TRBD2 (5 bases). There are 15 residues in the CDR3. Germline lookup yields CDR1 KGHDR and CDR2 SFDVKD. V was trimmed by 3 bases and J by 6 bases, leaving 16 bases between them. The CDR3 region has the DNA TGTGCCACCAGTGATCCGGAGAGGGAAGGACAGACCCAGTACTTC. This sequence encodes CATSDPEREGQTQYF.

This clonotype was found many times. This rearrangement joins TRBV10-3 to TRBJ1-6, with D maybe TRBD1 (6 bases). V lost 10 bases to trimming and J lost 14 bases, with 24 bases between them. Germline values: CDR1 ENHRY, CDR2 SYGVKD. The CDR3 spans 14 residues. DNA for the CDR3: TGTGCCAGCACTGATGGGACAACGGGGCCAGCCCTCCACTTT. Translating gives CASTDGTTGPALHF.

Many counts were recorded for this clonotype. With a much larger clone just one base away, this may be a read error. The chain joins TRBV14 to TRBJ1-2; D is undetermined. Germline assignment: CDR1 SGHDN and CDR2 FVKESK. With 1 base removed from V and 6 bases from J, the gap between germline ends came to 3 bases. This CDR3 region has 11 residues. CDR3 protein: CASSQGNGYTF. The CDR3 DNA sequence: TGTGCCAGCAGCCAAGGGAATGGCTACACCTTC.

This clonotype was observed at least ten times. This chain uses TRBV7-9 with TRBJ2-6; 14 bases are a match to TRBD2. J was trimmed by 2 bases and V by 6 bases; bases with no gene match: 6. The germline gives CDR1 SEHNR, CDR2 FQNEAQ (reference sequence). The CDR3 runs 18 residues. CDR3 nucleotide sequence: TGTGCCAGCAGGGGGACTAGCGGGAGATCGACTGGGGCCAACGTCCTGACTTTC. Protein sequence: CASRGTSGRSTGANVLTF. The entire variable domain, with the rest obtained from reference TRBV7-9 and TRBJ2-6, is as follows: DTGVSQNPRHKITKRGQNVTFRCDPISEHNRLYWYRQTLGQGPEFLTYFQNEAQLEKSRLLSDRFSAERPKGSFSTLEIQRTEQGDSAMYLCASRGTSGRSTGANVLTFGAGSRLTVL.

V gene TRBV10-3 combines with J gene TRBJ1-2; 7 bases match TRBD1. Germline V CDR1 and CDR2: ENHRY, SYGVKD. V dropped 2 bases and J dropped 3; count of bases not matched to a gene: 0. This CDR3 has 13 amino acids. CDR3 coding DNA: TGTGCCATCAGTGAGGGACAGGACTATGGCTACACCTTC. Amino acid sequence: CAISEGQDYGYTF.

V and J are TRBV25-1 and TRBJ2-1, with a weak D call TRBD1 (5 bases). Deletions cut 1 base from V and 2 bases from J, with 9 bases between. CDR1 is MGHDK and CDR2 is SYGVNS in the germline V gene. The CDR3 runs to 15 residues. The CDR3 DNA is TGTGCCAGCAGTGAATTCGAGACAGCCTACAATGAGCAGTTCTTC. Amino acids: CASSEFETAYNEQFF.

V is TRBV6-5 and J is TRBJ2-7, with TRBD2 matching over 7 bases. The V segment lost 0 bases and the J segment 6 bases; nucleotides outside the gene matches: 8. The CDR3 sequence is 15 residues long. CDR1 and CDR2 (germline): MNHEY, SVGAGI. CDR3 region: CASSYSGGTSGEQYF. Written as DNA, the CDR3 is TGTGCCAGCAGTTACTCGGGGGGGACCTCGGGCGAGCAGTACTTC.

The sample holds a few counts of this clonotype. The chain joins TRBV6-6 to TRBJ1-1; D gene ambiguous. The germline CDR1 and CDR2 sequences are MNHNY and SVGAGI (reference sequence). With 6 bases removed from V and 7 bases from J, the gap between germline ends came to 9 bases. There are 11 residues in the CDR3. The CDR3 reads CASSRLDEAFF. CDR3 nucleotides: TGTGCCAGCAGCCGCCTTGATGAAGCTTTCTTT.

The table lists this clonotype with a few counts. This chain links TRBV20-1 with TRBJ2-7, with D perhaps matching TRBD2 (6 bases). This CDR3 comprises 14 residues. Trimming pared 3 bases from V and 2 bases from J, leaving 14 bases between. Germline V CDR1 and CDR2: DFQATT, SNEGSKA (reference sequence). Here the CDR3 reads CSASSSGSAYEQYF. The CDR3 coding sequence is TGCAGTGCTAGCTCCAGCGGGTCAGCCTACGAGCAGTACTTC.

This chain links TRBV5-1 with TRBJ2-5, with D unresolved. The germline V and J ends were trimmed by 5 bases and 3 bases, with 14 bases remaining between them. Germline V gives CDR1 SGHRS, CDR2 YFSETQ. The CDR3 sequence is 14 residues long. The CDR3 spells CASSAESLKETQYF. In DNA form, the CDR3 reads TGCGCCAGCAGTGCGGAATCATTAAAAGAGACCCAGTACTTC.

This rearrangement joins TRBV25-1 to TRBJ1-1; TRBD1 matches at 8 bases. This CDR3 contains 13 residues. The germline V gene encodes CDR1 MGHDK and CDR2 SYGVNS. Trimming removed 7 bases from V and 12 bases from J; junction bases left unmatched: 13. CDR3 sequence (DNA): TGTGCCAGCACCGAGCAGGGGGCAGGGAGGACTTTCTTT. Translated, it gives CASTEQGAGRTFF.

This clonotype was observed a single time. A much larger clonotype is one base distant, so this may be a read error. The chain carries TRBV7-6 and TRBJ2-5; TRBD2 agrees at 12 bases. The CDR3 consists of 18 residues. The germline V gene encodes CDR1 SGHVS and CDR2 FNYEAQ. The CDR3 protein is CASSPTSGGQKDQGTQYF. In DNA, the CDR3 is TGTGCCAGCAGCCCGACTAGCGGGGGCCAAAAGGACCAAGGGACCCAGTACTTC.

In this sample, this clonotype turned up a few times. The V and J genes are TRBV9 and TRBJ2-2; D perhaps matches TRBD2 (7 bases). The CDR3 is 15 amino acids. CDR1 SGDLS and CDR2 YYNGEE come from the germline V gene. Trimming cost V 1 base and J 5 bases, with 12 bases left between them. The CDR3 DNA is TGTGCCAGCAGCGTATCCGGGGGGCGGACCGGGGAGCTGTTTTTT. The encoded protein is CASSVSGGRTGELFF.

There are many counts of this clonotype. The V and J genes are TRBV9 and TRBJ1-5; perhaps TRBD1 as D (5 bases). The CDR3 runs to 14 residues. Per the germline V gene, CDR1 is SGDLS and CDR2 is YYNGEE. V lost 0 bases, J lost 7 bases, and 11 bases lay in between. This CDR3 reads CASSVGGEAQPQHF. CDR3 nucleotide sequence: TGTGCCAGCAGCGTAGGAGGGGAAGCCCAGCCCCAGCATTTT.

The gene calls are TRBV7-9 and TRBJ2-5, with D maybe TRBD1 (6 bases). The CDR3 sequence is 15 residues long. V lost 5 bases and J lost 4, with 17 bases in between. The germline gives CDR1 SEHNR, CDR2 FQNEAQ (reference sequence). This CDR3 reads CASSVDRLQGETQYF. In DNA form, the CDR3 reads TGTGCCAGCAGCGTTGATAGGTTACAGGGAGAGACCCAGTACTTC.

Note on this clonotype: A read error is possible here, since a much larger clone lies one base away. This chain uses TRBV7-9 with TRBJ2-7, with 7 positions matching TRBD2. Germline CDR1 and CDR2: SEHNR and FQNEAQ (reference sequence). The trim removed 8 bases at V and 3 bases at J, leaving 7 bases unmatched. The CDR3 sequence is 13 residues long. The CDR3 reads CASRLGGGYEQYF. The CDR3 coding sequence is TGTGCCAGCCGCCTTGGGGGGGGCTACGAGCAGTACTTC.

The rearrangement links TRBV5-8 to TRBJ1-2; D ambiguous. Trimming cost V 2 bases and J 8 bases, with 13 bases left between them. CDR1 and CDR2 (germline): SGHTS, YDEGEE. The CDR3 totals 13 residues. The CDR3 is CASSLGRLGGYTF. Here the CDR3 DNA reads TGTGCCAGCAGCTTAGGCAGGCTGGGAGGCTACACCTTC.

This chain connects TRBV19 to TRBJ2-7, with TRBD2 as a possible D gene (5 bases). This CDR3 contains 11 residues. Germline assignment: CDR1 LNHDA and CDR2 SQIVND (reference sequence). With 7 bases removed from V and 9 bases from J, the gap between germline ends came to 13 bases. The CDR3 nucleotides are TGTGCCAGTAAGCACGCGGGCGTGCAGTACTTC. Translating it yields CASKHAGVQYF.

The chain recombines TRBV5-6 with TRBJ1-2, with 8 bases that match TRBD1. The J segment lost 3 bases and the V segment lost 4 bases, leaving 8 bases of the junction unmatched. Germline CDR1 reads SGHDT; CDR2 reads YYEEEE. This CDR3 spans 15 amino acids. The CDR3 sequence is CASSVTGQGDYGYTF. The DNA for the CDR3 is TGTGCCAGCAGCGTTACCGGACAGGGAGACTATGGCTACACCTTC.

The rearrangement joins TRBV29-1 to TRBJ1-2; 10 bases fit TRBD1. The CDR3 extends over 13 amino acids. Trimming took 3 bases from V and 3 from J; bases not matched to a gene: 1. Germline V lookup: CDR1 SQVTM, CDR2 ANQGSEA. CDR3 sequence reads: CSVDGTGDYGYTF. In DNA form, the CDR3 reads TGCAGCGTTGACGGGACAGGGGACTATGGCTACACCTTC. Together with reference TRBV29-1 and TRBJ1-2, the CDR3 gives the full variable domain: SAVISQKPSRDICQRGTSLTIQCQVDSQVTMMFWYRQQPGQSLTLIATANQGSEATYESGFVIDKFPISRPNLTFSTLTVSNMSPEDSSIYLCSVDGTGDYGYTFGSGTRLTVV.

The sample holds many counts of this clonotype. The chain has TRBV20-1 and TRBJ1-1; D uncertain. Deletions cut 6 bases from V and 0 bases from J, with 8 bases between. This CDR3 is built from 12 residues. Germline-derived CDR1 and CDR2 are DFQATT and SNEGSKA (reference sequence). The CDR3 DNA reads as TGCAGTGCGGCCAACATGAACACTGAAGCTTTCTTT. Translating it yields CSAANMNTEAFF.

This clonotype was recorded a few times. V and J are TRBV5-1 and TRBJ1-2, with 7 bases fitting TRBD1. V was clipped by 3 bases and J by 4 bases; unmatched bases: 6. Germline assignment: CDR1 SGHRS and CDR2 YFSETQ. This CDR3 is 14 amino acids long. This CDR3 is CASSWGQPVYGYTF. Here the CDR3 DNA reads TGCGCCAGCAGCTGGGGACAGCCAGTCTATGGCTACACCTTC.

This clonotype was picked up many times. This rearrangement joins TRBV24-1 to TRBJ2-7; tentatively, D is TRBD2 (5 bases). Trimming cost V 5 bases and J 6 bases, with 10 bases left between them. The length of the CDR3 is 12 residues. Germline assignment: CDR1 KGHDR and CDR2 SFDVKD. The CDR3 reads CATSVPGGEQYF. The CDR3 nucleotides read TGTGCCACCAGTGTGCCCGGAGGCGAGCAGTACTTC.

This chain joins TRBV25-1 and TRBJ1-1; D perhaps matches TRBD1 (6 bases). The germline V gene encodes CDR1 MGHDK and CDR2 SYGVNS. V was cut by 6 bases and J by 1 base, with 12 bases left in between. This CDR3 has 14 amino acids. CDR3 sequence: CASSGGSTNTEAFF. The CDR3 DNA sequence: TGTGCCAGCAGCGGGGGCAGCACGAACACTGAAGCTTTCTTT.